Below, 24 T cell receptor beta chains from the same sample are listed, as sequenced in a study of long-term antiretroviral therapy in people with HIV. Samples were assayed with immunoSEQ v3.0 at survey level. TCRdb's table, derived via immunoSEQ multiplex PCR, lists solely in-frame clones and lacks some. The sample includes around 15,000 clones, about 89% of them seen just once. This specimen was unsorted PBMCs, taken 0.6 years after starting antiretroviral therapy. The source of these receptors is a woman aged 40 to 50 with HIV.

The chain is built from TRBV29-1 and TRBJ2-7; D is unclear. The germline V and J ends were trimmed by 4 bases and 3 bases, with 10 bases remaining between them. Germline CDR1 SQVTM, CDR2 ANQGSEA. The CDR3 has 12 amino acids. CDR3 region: CSVAGTGYEQYF. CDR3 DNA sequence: TGCAGCGTTGCCGGAACGGGCTACGAGCAGTACTTC.

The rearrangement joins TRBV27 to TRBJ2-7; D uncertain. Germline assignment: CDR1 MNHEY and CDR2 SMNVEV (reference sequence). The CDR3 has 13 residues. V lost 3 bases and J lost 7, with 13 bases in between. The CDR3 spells CASSLRASGEQYF. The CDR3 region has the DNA TGTGCCAGCAGTTTGAGAGCCTCAGGTGAGCAGTACTTC.

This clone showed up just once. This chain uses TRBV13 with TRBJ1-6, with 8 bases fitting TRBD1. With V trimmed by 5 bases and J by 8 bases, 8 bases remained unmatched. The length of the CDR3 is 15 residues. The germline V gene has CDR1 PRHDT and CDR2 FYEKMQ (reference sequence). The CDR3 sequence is CASSHGQGSDSPLHF. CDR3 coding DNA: TGTGCCAGCAGCCACGGACAGGGCAGCGATTCACCCCTCCACTTT. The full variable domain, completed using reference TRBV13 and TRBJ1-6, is AAGVIQSPRHLIKEKRETATLKCYPIPRHDTVYWYQQGPGQDPQFLISFYEKMQSDKGSIPDRFSAQQFSDYHSELNMSSLELGDSALYFCASSHGQGSDSPLHFGNGTRLTVT.

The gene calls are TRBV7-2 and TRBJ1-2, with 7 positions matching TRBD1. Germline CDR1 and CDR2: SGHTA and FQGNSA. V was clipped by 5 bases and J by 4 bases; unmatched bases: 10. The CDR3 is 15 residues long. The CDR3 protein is CASSAGQRLSYGYTF. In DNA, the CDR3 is TGTGCCAGCAGCGCGGGACAGCGCCTTAGCTATGGCTACACCTTC.

The CDR3 region is CASSSPYNEQFF. CDR3 bases: TGTGCCAGCTCCTCCCCCTACAATGAGCAGTTCTTC. This sequence joins TRBV6-6 and TRBJ2-1; no clear D gene. The CDR3 spans 12 residues. The germline V gene encodes CDR1 MNHNY and CDR2 SVGAGI (reference sequence). Trimming stripped 8 bases from V and 2 bases from J, with 7 bases between.

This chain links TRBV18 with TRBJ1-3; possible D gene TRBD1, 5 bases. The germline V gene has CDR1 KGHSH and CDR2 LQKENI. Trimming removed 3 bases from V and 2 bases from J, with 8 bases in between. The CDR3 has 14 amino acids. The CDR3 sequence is CASSPPGAGNTIYF. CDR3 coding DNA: TGTGCCAGCTCACCCCCGGGGGCTGGAAACACCATATATTTT.

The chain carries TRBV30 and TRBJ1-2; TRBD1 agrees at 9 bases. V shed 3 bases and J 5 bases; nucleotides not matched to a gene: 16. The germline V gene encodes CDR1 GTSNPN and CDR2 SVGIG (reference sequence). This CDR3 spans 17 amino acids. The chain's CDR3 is CAWSNLEEQGAGYGYTF. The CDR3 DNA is TGTGCCTGGAGCAACCTGGAGGAACAGGGGGCAGGTTATGGCTACACCTTC.

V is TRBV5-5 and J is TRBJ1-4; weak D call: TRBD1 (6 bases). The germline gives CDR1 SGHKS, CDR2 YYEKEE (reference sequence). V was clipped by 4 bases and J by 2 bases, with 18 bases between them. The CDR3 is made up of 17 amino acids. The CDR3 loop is CASSERYREATNEKLFF. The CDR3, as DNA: TGTGCCAGCAGCGAACGATACAGGGAAGCGACTAATGAAAAACTGTTTTTT. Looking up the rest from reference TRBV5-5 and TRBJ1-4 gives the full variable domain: DAGVTQSPTHLIKTRGQQVTLRCSPISGHKSVSWYQQVLGQGPQFIFQYYEKEERGRGNFPDRFSARQFPNYSSELNVNALLLGDSALYLCASSERYREATNEKLFFGSGTQLSVL.

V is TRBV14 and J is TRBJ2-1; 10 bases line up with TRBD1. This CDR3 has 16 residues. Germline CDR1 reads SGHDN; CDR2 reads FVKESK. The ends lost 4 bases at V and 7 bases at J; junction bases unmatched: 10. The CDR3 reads CASSPRQGAGWNEQFF. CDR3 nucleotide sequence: TGTGCCAGCAGCCCGCGACAGGGGGCAGGTTGGAATGAGCAGTTCTTC.

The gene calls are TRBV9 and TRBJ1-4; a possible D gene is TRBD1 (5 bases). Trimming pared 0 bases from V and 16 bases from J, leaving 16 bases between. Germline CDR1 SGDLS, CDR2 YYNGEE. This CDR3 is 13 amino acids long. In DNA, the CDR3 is TGTGCCAGCAGCGTAGAACCTGGCGGGGCGCAGTTTTTT. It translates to CASSVEPGGAQFF. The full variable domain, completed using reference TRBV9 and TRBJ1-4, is DSGVTQTPKHLITATGQRVTLRCSPRSGDLSVYWYQQSLDQGLQFLIQYYNGEERAKGNILERFSAQQFPDLHSELNLSSLELGDSALYFCASSVEPGGAQFFGSGTQLSVL.

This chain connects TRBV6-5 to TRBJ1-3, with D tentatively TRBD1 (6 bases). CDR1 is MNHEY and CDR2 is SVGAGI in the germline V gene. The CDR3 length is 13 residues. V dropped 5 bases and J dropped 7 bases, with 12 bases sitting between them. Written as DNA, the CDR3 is TGTGCCAGCAGTGAAGGGGGTCGGAACACCATATATTTT. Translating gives CASSEGGRNTIYF.

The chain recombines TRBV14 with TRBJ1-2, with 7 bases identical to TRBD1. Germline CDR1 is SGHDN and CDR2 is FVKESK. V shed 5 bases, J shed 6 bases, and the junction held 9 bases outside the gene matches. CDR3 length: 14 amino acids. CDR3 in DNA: TGTGCCAGCAGCGCCCGACAGGGTGGGGATGGCTACACCTTC. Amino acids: CASSARQGGDGYTF.

The CDR3 coding sequence is TGTGCCAGCAGTTACGACAGGGGTGATTCACCCCTCCACTTT. This gives the protein CASSYDRGDSPLHF. This chain uses TRBV6-5 with TRBJ1-6; 8 nucleotides agree with TRBD1. Germline assignment: CDR1 MNHEY and CDR2 SVGAGI. Trimming removed 2 bases from V and 8 bases from J; junction bases left unmatched: 2. The CDR3 length is 14 residues.

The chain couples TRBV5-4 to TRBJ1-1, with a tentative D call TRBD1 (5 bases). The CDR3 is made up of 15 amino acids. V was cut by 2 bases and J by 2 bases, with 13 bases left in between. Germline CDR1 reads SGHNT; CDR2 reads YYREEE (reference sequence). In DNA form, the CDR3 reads TGTGCCAGCAGCTTAGAAACACAGGATAACACTGAAGCTTTCTTT. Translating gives CASSLETQDNTEAFF.

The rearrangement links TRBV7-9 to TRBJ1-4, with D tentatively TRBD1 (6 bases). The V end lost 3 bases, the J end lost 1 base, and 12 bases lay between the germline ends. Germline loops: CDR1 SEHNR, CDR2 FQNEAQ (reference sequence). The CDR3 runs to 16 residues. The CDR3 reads CASSFSGGGTNEKLFF. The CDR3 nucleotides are TGTGCCAGCAGCTTCAGTGGAGGGGGAACTAATGAAAAACTGTTTTTT.

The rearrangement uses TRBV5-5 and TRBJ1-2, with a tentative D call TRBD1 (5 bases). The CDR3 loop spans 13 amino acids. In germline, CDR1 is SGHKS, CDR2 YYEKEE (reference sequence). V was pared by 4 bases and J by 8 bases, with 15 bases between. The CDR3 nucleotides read TGTGCCAGCAGCCAGACTCCGGAGGGGGGCTACACCTTC. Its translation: CASSQTPEGGYTF.

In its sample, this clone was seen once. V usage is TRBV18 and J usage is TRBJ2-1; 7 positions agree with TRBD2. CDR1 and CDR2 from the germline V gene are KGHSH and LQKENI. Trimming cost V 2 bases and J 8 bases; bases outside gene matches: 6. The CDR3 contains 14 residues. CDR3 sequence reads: CASSPSVTSDEQFF. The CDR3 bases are TGTGCCAGCTCACCATCGGTTACTAGCGATGAGCAGTTCTTC.

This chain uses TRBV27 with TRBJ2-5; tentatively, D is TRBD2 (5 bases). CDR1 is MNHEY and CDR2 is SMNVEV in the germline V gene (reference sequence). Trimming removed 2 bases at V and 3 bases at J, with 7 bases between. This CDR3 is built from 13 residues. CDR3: CASSLGLEETQYF. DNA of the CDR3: TGTGCCAGCAGTTTAGGACTGGAAGAGACCCAGTACTTC.

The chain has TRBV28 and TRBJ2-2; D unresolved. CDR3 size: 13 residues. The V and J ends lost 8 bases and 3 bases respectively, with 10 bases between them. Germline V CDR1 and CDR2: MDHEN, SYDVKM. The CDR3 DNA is TGTGCCAGCGGCCCAATAGACACCGGGGAGCTGTTTTTT. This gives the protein CASGPIDTGELFF.

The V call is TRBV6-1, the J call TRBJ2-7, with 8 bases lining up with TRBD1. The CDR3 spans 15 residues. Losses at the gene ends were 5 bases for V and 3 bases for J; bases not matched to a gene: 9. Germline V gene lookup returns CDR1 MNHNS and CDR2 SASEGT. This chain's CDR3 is CASSRGPTGGYEQYF. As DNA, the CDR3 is TGTGCCAGCAGTCGGGGGCCCACAGGGGGCTACGAGCAGTACTTC.

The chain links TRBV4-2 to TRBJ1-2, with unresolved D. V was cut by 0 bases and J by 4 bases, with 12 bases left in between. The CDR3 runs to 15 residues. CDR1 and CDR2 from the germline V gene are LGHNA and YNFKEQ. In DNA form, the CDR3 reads TGTGCCAGCAGCCAAGATCTGTTCAGGTTCTATGGCTACACCTTC. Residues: CASSQDLFRFYGYTF.

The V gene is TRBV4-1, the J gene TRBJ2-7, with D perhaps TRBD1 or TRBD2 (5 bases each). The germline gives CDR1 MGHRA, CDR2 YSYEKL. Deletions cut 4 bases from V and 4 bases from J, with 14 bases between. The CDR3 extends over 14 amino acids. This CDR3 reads CASSRPGEGYEQYF. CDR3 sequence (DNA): TGCGCCAGCAGCCGCCCGGGCGAGGGGTACGAGCAGTACTTC.

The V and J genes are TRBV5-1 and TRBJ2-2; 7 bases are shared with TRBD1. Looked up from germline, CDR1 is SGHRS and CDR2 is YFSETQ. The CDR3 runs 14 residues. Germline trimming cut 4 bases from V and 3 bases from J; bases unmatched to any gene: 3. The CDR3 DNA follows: TGCGCCAGCAGCCGACAGGGAGACACCGGGGAGCTGTTTTTT. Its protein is CASSRQGDTGELFF. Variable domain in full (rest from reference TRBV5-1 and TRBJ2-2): KAGVTQTPRYLIKTRGQQVTLSCSPISGHRSVSWYQQTPGQGLQFLFEYFSETQRNKGNFPGRFSGRQFSNSRSEMNVSTLELGDSALYLCASSRQGDTGELFFGEGSRLTVL.

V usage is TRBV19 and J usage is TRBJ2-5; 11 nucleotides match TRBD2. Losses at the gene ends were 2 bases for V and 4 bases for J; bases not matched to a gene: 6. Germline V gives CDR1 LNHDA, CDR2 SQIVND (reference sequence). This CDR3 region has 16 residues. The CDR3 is CASSIITSGGGETQYF. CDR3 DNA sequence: TGTGCCAGTAGTATAATCACTAGCGGGGGTGGAGAGACCCAGTACTTC.